Below, 15 T cell receptor beta chains from the same sample are listed, as sequenced in a study of T-cell reconstitution after alpha-beta-depleted transplantation in children. Unique molecular identifiers were incorporated into the prepared TCRbeta library. TCRdb re-analysed the PCR reads in MiXCR, keeping a single row per CDR3 protein. This table holds hundreds of thousands of distinct CDR3 sequences, around 16% found once. Sequencing was performed on PBMCs from the stem cell graft donor, taken from the stem cell graft. All receptors come from a human donor who donated a stem cell graft to a child with acute myeloid leukemia.

This clonotype was observed a single time. Given a much more abundant clone one base away, this may be a read error. Lacking the conserved final phenylalanine or tryptophan, this CDR3 likely reflects a read error. The chain has TRBV20-1 and TRBJ1-4; D is perhaps TRBD1 (6 bases). The CDR3 loop spans 20 amino acids. The V gene's germline CDR1 is DFQATT and CDR2 SNEGSKA (reference sequence). Trimming cost V 0 bases and J 5 bases, with 28 bases left between them. CDR3 nucleotide sequence: TGCAGTGCTAGAGATCCCCGGAACGTATACAGGGAGAGGGAAAATGAAAAACTGTTTTCT. Translating it yields CSARDPRNVYRERENEKLFS.

This clonotype was picked up a small number of times. The chain links TRBV6-5 to TRBJ1-1; D may be TRBD1 (6 bases). Trimming removed 10 bases from V and 10 bases from J, with 16 bases in between. CDR3 length: 11 residues. Germline CDR1 is MNHEY and CDR2 is SVGAGI. The chain's CDR3 is CATRGGRGAFF. The CDR3 DNA is TGTGCCACCCGGGGGGGGCGTGGAGCTTTCTTT.

V gene TRBV20-1 combines with J gene TRBJ1-6, with TRBD1 as a possible D gene (5 bases). The CDR3 consists of 15 residues. CDR1 is DFQATT, CDR2 SNEGSKA, per germline (reference sequence). V gave up 0 bases and J gave up 8 bases, with 14 bases separating them. DNA for the CDR3: TGCAGTGCTAGAGATCGGGCAGGGAGGGATTCACCCCTCCACTTT. Amino acids: CSARDRAGRDSPLHF.

In this sample, this clonotype turned up a few times. The chain is built from TRBV7-2 and TRBJ2-4, with 9 bases identical to TRBD1. The CDR3 sequence is 16 residues long. The J segment lost 1 base and the V segment lost 3 bases, leaving 4 bases of the junction unmatched. Germline CDR1 and CDR2: SGHTA and FQGNSA. CDR3 DNA sequence: TGTGCCAGCAGCTTGGACAGGGGATCGGCCAAAAACATTCAGTACTTC. Translation gives CASSLDRGSAKNIQYF.

The J gene is TRBJ2-5, the V gene TRBV29-1; possibly TRBD2 for D (7 bases). With 6 bases removed from V and 4 bases from J, the gap between germline ends came to 18 bases. The length of the CDR3 is 14 residues. Germline V gene lookup returns CDR1 SQVTM and CDR2 ANQGSEA. CDR3 nucleotides: TGCAGCGTGGAACAGGGAGGGAGTAGAGAGACCCAGTACTTC. It specifies CSVEQGGSRETQYF.

This clonotype occurred many times. V gene TRBV6-5 combines with J gene TRBJ1-6; D is unresolved. The V end lost 0 bases, the J end lost 1 base, and 16 bases lay between the germline ends. The germline V gene encodes CDR1 MNHEY and CDR2 SVGAGI. The CDR3 covers 19 residues. This chain's CDR3 is CASSYSALNSGSYNSPLHF. The CDR3 nucleotides read TGTGCCAGCAGTTACTCGGCCCTCAACAGCGGATCCTATAATTCACCCCTCCACTTT.

This clonotype has more than one count but fewer than ten. The chain employs TRBV10-1 and TRBJ2-3; D is undetermined. V was pared by 4 bases and J by 8 bases, with 10 bases between. Germline V CDR1 and CDR2: WNHNN, SYGVQD (reference sequence). The CDR3 loop spans 12 amino acids. CDR3 residues: CASSGIDATQYF. CDR3 bases: TGCGCCAGCAGTGGTATCGATGCTACGCAGTATTTT.

The rearrangement uses TRBV29-1 and TRBJ2-7; D may correspond to TRBD1 or TRBD2 (6 bases each). V lost 6 bases, J lost 5 bases, and 14 bases lay in between. The CDR3 covers 12 residues. In germline, CDR1 is SQVTM, CDR2 ANQGSEA. The chain's CDR3 is CSVDGGPNEQYV. In DNA form, the CDR3 reads TGCAGCGTGGATGGGGGGCCGAACGAGCAGTACGTC.

The table lists this clonotype with many counts. The CDR3 region has the DNA TGCAGTGCTACGCACTATCCGCTTACTAGGTACGAGCAGTTCTTC. Its translation: CSATHYPLTRYEQFF. This chain uses TRBV20-1 with TRBJ2-1, with a weak D call TRBD2 (5 bases). From germline, CDR1 is DFQATT and CDR2 SNEGSKA (reference sequence). V was shortened by 4 bases and J by 10 bases, with 23 bases between the two germline ends. The CDR3 is made up of 15 amino acids.

V gene TRBV20-1 combines with J gene TRBJ1-5; 7 bases match TRBD1. Germline assignment: CDR1 DFQATT and CDR2 SNEGSKA (reference sequence). V dropped 6 bases and J dropped 7; count of bases not matched to a gene: 9. The CDR3 loop spans 13 amino acids. The CDR3 loop is CSAFTGAEQPQHF. In DNA, the CDR3 is TGCAGTGCCTTCACAGGGGCGGAACAGCCCCAGCATTTT.

This clonotype was seen at least ten times. The rearrangement uses TRBV12-3 or TRBV12-4 and TRBJ2-7; possibly TRBD1 for D (6 bases). This CDR3 spans 13 amino acids. V dropped 8 bases and J dropped 0 bases, with 11 bases sitting between them. In nucleotides, the CDR3 is TGTGCCAGCTGGCAGGGGAGCTCCTACGAGCAGTACTTC. It is translated as CASWQGSSYEQYF.

This clonotype was observed at least ten times. The genes are TRBV7-2 and TRBJ2-3, with TRBD1 as a possible D gene (6 bases). The CDR3 sequence is 15 residues long. Trimming took off 1 base at V and 3 bases at J, with 11 bases between the two ends. Germline CDR1 reads SGHTA; CDR2 reads FQGNSA. The CDR3 nucleotides are TGTGCCAGCAGCTTAGTGGGGGCCGCGACAGATACGCAGTATTTT. Its translation: CASSLVGAATDTQYF.

The chain recombines TRBV24-1 with TRBJ2-1, with 9 positions matching TRBD1. The CDR3 runs to 14 residues. J lost 8 bases, V lost 4 bases, and 5 bases had no gene match. Per the germline V gene, CDR1 is KGHDR and CDR2 is SFDVKD. The chain's CDR3 is CATSDRRDRDEQFF. The CDR3 DNA reads TGTGCCACCAGTGACCGCCGGGACAGGGATGAGCAGTTCTTC.

This clonotype was seen many times. This rearrangement joins TRBV15 to TRBJ1-2, with D unresolved. The CDR3 sequence is 14 residues long. The germline V gene encodes CDR1 LNHNV and CDR2 YYDKDF (reference sequence). Trimming left V 0 bases short and J 0 bases short, with 5 bases between. The CDR3 DNA reads as TGTGCCACCAGCAGAGAACGGGCTAACTATGGCTACACCTTC. It yields the protein CATSRERANYGYTF.

J is TRBJ2-2 and V is TRBV5-1; 8 bases are shared with TRBD1. V lost 4 bases, J lost 6 bases, and 2 bases stayed unmatched. The CDR3 loop spans 13 amino acids. CDR1 is SGHRS and CDR2 is YFSETQ in the germline V gene. The CDR3 DNA sequence: TGCGCCAGCAGCATGACAGGGGCCGGGGAGCTGTTTTTT. Its protein product is CASSMTGAGELFF.